This T cell receptor (beta chain) is drawn from a study of blood T cell repertoires in COVID-19. Study as a whole: Sites in the United States, Italy and Spain provided acute and convalescent COVID-19 samples. Sample material is recorded as cDNA or gDNA derived from T cells, B-cell-depleted T cells, or PBMCs.

Patients from Seattle were sampled longitudinally, starting during active infection. As handled by the study authors: Researchers report that nucleated cell counts were estimated from reference gene primer amplification. Measured with immunoSEQ multiplex PCR; TCRdb has only the in-frame clones, and not every one. That table is the source of V, J and clone size, and D and trimming were worked out from the DNA. The sample yields a few hundred thousand clones, 75% to 95% seen once. The CDR3 sequence is 12 residues long. Germline V gene lookup returns CDR1 SEHNR and CDR2 FQNEAQ (reference sequence). V was pared by 2 bases and J by 10 bases, with 9 bases between.

This TCR was sampled from a young adult with COVID-19, enrolled during active disease. Sequenced input: peripheral blood. The chain couples TRBV7-9 to TRBJ2-1, with D possibly matching TRBD2 (5 bases). The CDR3 DNA reads as TGTGCCAGCAGCTTAAATGTAGCGGAGCAGTTCTTC. The encoded protein is CASSLNVAEQFF.